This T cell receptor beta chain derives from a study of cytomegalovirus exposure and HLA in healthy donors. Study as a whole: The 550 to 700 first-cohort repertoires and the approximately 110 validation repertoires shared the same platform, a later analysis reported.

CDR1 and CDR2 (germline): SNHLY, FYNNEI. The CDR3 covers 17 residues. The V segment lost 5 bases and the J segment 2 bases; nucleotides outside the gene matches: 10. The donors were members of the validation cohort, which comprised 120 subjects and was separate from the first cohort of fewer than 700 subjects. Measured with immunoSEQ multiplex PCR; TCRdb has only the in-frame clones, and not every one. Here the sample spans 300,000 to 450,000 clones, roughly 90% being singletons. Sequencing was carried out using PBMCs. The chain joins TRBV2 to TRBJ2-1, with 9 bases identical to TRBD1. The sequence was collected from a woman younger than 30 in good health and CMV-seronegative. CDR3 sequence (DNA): TGTGCCAGCAGTTCCCATCTGACAGGGGGACCCTACAATGAGCAGTTCTTC. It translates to CASSSHLTGGPYNEQFF.